Listed here are 10 T cell receptor beta chains from one sample, sequenced in a study of radiotherapy plus CTLA-4 blockade in lung cancer. Measured with immunoSEQ multiplex PCR; TCRdb has only the in-frame clones, and not every one. The sample carries approximately 73,000 clones, 87% recorded once. Source: peripheral blood, taken from a patient treated with radiotherapy plus ipilimumab. These receptors originate from a human donor with non-small cell lung cancer that progressed on radiotherapy plus ipilimumab.

The genes are TRBV11-2 and TRBJ2-1; no reliable D call. V gave up 5 bases and J gave up 4 bases, with 15 bases separating them. Germline V gene sequence: CDR1 SGHAT, CDR2 FQNNGV. CDR3 size: 15 residues. CDR3 sequence: CASSPDLGHYNEQFF. The DNA of the CDR3 is TGTGCCAGCAGCCCCGACCTCGGCCATTACAATGAGCAGTTCTTC. The full variable domain, completed using reference TRBV11-2 and TRBJ2-1, is EAGVAQSPRYKIIEKRQSVAFWCNPISGHATLYWYQQILGQGPKLLIQFQNNGVVDDSQLPKDRFSAERLKGVDSTLKIQPAKLEDSAVYLCASSPDLGHYNEQFFGPGTRLTVL.

The V gene is TRBV18, the J gene TRBJ2-7; D gene uncertain. CDR1 is KGHSH, CDR2 LQKENI, per germline. The CDR3 extends over 18 amino acids. V was clipped by 4 bases and J by 3 bases, with 25 bases between them. In DNA, the CDR3 is TGTGCCAGCTCACGAAGGAACTATCCTACCTCCCCCCACTACGAGCAGTACTTC. Its translation: CASSRRNYPTSPHYEQYF.

J is TRBJ2-1 and V is TRBV9; D is possibly TRBD2 (6 bases). Trimming removed 4 bases at V and 2 bases at J, with 22 bases between. The CDR3 length is 18 residues. Per germline, CDR1 SGDLS and CDR2 YYNGEE. The CDR3 nucleotides are TGTGCCAGCAGCTCCAACTCCCTAGCGACGAACGCCTACAATGAGCAGTTCTTC. This sequence encodes CASSSNSLATNAYNEQFF.

The CDR3 reads CASGPTGNQPQHF. The CDR3 DNA reads as TGTGCCAGTGGACCGACAGGGAATCAGCCCCAGCATTTT. The V and J genes are TRBV19 and TRBJ1-5, with 7 bases aligning to TRBD1. V shed 8 bases and J 4 bases; nucleotides not matched to a gene: 5. The germline V gene encodes CDR1 LNHDA and CDR2 SQIVND (reference sequence). The CDR3 sequence is 13 residues long.

The chain is built from TRBV5-1 and TRBJ1-4; TRBD1 matches 7 bases. This CDR3 is built from 15 residues. Germline V CDR1 and CDR2: SGHRS, YFSETQ. V lost 2 bases, J lost 7 bases, and 8 bases stayed unmatched. The CDR3 coding sequence is TGCGCCAGCAGCTTAACAGGGGTAAGAGGTGAAAAACTGTTTTTT. It specifies CASSLTGVRGEKLFF.

The chain links TRBV30 to TRBJ1-1, with 7 positions matching TRBD1. Germline-derived CDR1 and CDR2 are GTSNPN and SVGIG (reference sequence). This CDR3 is built from 16 residues. Unmatched junction bases numbered 15, after V lost 4 bases and J lost 4 bases. The CDR3 DNA follows: TGTGCCTGGACCCCATATACGACAGGGCCGGGCACTGAAGCTTTCTTT. Its translation: CAWTPYTTGPGTEAFF.

The CDR3, as DNA: TGTGCCAGCGTCGGGGGGCTTCTCCCCTCCGAGCAGTACTTC. This sequence encodes CASVGGLLPSEQYF. The chain carries TRBV7-9 and TRBJ2-7; maybe TRBD2 (7 bases). Germline-derived CDR1 and CDR2 are SEHNR and FQNEAQ (reference sequence). Between the trimmed V and J ends, which lost 8 bases and 6 bases, there was a span of 20 bases. The CDR3 runs to 14 residues.

V is TRBV12-1 and J is TRBJ2-5. TRBV12-1 is tagged as a pseudogene. CDR3 size: 16 residues. The CDR3 DNA sequence: TGTGCCAGCAGCTTTGTAATACACGATGGGGGAGAGACCCAGTACTTC. Its protein product is CASSFVIHDGGETQYF.

The chain employs TRBV6-1 and TRBJ2-7; TRBD2 matches 7 bases. In germline, CDR1 is MNHNS, CDR2 SASEGT. This CDR3 region has 14 residues. The V gene end was trimmed by 0 bases and the J gene end by 8 bases; junction bases not matched to a gene: 7. Here the CDR3 reads CASSEAGGQAKQYV. CDR3 sequence (DNA): TGTGCCAGCAGTGAAGCGGGAGGGCAGGCGAAGCAGTACGTC.

Only a few counts were recorded for this clone. The chain combines TRBV7-9 with TRBJ2-1; 13 bases agree with TRBD2. Per germline, CDR1 SEHNR and CDR2 FQNEAQ (reference sequence). With V trimmed by 5 bases and J by 9 bases, 13 bases remained unmatched. This CDR3 comprises 17 residues. The CDR3 here is CASSPGTSGTRGGEQFF. The DNA for the CDR3 is TGTGCCAGCAGCCCCGGGACTAGCGGGACCAGGGGGGGTGAGCAGTTCTTC. The whole variable domain, filled in from reference TRBV7-9 and TRBJ2-1, reads DTGVSQNPRHKITKRGQNVTFRCDPISEHNRLYWYRQTLGQGPEFLTYFQNEAQLEKSRLLSDRFSAERPKGSFSTLEIQRTEQGDSAMYLCASSPGTSGTRGGEQFFGPGTRLTVL.